Each of the 2 T cell receptor beta chains below was sequenced from the same sample in a study of shared clonotypes between healthy human individuals. Data came from immunoSEQ multiplex PCR; TCRdb stores just in-frame clones and leaves some out. The sample records about 2.1 million clones, more than 85% being singletons. Positively selected for CCR7, the CD45RO-negative cells used as naive CD8 cells excluded terminally differentiated effector memory CD45RA+ cells. The sample consisted of naive CD8+ T cells from PBMCs. The receptor source for this set is a man between 18 and 29 years old in good health. Some clones in this sample may be carry-over from other donors' samples.

The rearrangement joins TRBV19 to TRBJ2-5, with 12 positions matching TRBD2. CDR1 is LNHDA and CDR2 is SQIVND in the germline V gene (reference sequence). The CDR3 loop spans 17 amino acids. V trimming: 6 bases; J trimming: 1 base; junction bases outside the gene matches: 9. The DNA for the CDR3 is TGTGCCAGTAGCCGCGGACTAGCGGGGTTGGGCCAAGAGACCCAGTACTTC. Translation: CASSRGLAGLGQETQYF.

In the case of this clone: This CDR3 is also generated by other DNA sequences in the sample. This chain connects TRBV9 to TRBJ2-7; tentative D call: TRBD2 (5 bases). CDR3 size: 14 residues. The V gene lost 0 bases and the J gene lost 3 bases, with 10 bases spanning the gap. Germline V gene data show CDR1 as SGDLS and CDR2 as YYNGEE. The CDR3 loop is CASSVEDSGYEQYF. In DNA, the CDR3 is TGTGCCAGCAGCGTAGAGGACTCTGGCTACGAGCAGTACTTC.